This T cell receptor (beta chain) was recorded in a study of blood T cell repertoires in COVID-19. Looking at the study overall: Some COVID-19 samples were acute and others convalescent; all came from the United States, Italy and Spain. PBMCs, B-cell-depleted T cells, or T cells were the source of the cDNA or gDNA that made up the material.

Per the original data handling: Amplification of reference gene primers was used by the study to estimate nucleated cell counts. Assay: immunoSEQ multiplex PCR; the TCRdb copy retains only in-frame clones and omits some. The V and J calls and clone size are taken from that table; D and trimming were inferred from the DNA. This table holds roughly 340,000 clones, over 80% found once. Patients at the Seattle site were enrolled during active infection and followed longitudinally. The CDR3 sequence is 15 residues long. Germline V gene data show CDR1 as KGHSH and CDR2 as LQKENI. V was clipped by 2 bases and J by 2 bases, with 10 bases between them.

What was sequenced was peripheral blood. This receptor was identified in a woman between 45 and 65 years old with COVID-19, enrolled during active disease. The chain links TRBV18 to TRBJ1-5; D is unclear. The CDR3 region is CASSPAGSGNQPQHF. Here the CDR3 DNA reads TGTGCCAGCTCACCAGCGGGATCGGGCAATCAGCCCCAGCATTTT. The full variable domain, rest sourced from reference TRBV18 and TRBJ1-5, is NAGVMQNPRHLVRRRGQEARLRCSPMKGHSHVYWYRQLPEEGLKFMVYLQKENIIDESGMPKERFSAEFPKEGPSILRIQQVVRGDSAAYFCASSPAGSGNQPQHFGDGTRLSIL.